This T cell receptor beta chain derives from a study of shared clonotypes between healthy human individuals. This clone was counted many times. The sample carries other DNA sequences with the same CDR3. The V gene's germline CDR1 is GTSNPN and CDR2 SVGIG (reference sequence). Trimming shortened V by 0 bases and J by 0 bases, and 7 bases separated the two germline ends. This CDR3 comprises 14 residues. Unsorted PBMCs provided DNA that was sequenced on ten immunoSEQ deep assay plates. Study processing details: Filtering differed since immunoSEQ provided only junctions, with no quality scores. Sequencing used immunoSEQ multiplex PCR; TCRdb keeps in-frame clones, though not all of them. For V, J and clone size, that table is used; D and trimming come from the DNA. The table shows hundreds of thousands of clones, with 75% to 80% occurring only once.

This chain joins TRBV30 and TRBJ2-3; no clear D. The sample was PBMCs. The receptor was derived from a woman aged 40 to 49 in good health. Some clones in this sample may be carry-over from other donors' samples. The CDR3 coding sequence is TGTGCCTGGAGTGTAGGGCTTAGCACAGATACGCAGTATTTT. This translates into CAWSVGLSTDTQYF.